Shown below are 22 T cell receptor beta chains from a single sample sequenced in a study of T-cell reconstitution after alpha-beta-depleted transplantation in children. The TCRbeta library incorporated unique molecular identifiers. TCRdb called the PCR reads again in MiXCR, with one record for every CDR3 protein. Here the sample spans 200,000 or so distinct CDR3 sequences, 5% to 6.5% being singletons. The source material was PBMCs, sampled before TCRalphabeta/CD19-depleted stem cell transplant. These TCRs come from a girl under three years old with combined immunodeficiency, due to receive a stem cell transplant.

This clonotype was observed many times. CDR3 in DNA: TGTGCCACCAGCAGAGATCGGGAGACCCAGTACTTC. Its protein is CATSRDRETQYF. This chain links TRBV15 with TRBJ2-5; D remains unclear. The ends were cut back, 0 bases at V and 5 bases at J, with 4 bases in the middle. Germline CDR1 and CDR2: LNHNV and YYDKDF (reference sequence). The CDR3 sequence is 12 residues long.

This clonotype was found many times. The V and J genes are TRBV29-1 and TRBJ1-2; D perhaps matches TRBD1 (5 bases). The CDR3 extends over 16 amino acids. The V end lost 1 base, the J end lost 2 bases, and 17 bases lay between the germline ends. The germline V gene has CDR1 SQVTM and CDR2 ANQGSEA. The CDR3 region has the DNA TGCAGCGTTGAAGGCTGGGGCGAAACATTGAACTATGGCTACACCTTC. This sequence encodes CSVEGWGETLNYGYTF.

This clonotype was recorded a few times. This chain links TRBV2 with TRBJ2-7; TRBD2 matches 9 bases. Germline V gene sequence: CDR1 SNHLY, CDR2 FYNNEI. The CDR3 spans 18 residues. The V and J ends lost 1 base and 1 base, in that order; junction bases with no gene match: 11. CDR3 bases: TGTGCCAGCAGTGAAGTCACGCTAGCGGGGACTAGTTCCTACGAGCAGTACTTC. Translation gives CASSEVTLAGTSSYEQYF.

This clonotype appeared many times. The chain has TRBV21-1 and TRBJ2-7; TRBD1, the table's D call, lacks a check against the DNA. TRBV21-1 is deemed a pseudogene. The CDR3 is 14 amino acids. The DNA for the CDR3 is TGTGCCAGCAGCTTCCGGGACAGGCCCTACGAGCAGTACTTC. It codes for CASSFRDRPYEQYF.

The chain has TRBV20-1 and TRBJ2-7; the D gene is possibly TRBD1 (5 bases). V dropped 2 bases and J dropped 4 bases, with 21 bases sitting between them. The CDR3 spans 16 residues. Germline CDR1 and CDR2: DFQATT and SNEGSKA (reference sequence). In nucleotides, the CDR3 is TGCAGTGCTAGACCCCGTGGGGCGGCCACCGTTTACGAGCAGTACTTC. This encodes CSARPRGAATVYEQYF.

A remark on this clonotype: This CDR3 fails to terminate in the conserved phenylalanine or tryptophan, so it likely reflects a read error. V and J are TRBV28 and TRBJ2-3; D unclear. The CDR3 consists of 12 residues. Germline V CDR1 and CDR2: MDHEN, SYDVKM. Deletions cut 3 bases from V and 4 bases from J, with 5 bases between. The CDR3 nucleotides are TGTGCCAGCAGTTTCCGGGCAGATACGCAGTATTGT. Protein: CASSFRADTQYC.

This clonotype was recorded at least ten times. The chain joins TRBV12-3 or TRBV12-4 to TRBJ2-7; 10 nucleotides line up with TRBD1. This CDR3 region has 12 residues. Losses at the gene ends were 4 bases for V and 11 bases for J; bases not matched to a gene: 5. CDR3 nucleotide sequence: TGTGCCAGCAGTTACGACAGGGGGCAGGAGTACTTC. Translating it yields CASSYDRGQEYF.

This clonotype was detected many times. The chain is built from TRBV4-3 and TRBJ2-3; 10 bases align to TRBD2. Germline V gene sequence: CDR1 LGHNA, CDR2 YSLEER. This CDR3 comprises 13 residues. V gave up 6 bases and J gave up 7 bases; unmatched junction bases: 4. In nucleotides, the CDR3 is TGCGCCAGCAGTGGGACTAGCGAAAATACGCAGTATTTT. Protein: CASSGTSENTQYF.

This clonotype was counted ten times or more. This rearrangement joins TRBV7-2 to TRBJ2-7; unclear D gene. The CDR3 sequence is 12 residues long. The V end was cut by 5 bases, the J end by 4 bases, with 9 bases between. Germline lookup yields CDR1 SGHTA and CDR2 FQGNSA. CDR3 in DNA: TGTGCCAGCAGCGTCTTAGGATACGAGCAGTACTTC. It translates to CASSVLGYEQYF.

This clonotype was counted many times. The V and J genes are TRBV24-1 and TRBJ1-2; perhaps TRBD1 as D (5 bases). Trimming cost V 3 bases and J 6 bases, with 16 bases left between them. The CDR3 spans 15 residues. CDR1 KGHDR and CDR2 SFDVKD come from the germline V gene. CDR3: CATSDDTGTSDGYTF. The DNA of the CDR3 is TGTGCCACCAGTGATGATACCGGGACGTCGGATGGCTACACCTTC.

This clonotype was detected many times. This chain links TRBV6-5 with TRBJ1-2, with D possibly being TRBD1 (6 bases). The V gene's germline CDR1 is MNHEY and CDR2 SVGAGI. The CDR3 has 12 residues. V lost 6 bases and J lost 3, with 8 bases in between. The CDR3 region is CASSTGYYGYTF. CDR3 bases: TGTGCCAGCAGCACAGGGTACTATGGCTACACCTTC.

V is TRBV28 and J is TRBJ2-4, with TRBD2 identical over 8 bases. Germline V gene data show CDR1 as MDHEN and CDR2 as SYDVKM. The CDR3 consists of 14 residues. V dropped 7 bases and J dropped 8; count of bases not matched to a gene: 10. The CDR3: CASIRRGGRDIQYF. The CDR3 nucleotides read TGTGCCAGCATTAGACGGGGGGGGAGGGACATTCAGTACTTC.

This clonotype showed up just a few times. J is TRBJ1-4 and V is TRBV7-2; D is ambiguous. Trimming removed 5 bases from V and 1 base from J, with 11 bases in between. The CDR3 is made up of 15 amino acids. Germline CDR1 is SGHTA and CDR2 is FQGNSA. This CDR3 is CASSPTTGTNEKLFF. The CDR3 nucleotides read TGTGCCAGCAGCCCGACTACGGGAACTAATGAAAAACTGTTTTTT.

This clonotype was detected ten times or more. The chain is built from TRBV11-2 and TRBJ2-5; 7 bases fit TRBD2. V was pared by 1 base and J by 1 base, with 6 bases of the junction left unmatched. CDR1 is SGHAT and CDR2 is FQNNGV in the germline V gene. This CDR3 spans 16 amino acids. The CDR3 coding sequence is TGTGCCAGCAGCTTAGGTCTAGCGGAGATCCAAGAGACCCAGTACTTC. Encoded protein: CASSLGLAEIQETQYF.

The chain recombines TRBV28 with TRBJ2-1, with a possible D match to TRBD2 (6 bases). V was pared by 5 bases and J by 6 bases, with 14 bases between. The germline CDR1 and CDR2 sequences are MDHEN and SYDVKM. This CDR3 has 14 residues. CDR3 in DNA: TGTGCCAGCAGTCCGCTTCGGGGGTTCAATGAGCAGTTCTTC. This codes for CASSPLRGFNEQFF.

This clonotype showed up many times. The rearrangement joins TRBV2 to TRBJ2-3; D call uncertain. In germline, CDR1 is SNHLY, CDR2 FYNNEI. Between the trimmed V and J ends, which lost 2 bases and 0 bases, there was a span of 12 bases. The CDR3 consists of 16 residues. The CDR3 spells CASSEWSETSTDTQYF. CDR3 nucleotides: TGTGCCAGCAGTGAATGGAGCGAGACTAGCACAGATACGCAGTATTTT.

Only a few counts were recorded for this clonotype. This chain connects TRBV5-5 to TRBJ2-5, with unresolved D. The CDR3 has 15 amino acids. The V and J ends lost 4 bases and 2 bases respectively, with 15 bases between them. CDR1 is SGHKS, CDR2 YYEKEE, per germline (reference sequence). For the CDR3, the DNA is TGTGCCAGCAGCACCCGCGATCGGCAGCAAGAGACCCAGTACTTC. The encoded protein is CASSTRDRQQETQYF. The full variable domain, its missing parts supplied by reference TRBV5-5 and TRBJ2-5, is DAGVTQSPTHLIKTRGQQVTLRCSPISGHKSVSWYQQVLGQGPQFIFQYYEKEERGRGNFPDRFSARQFPNYSSELNVNALLLGDSALYLCASSTRDRQQETQYFGPGTRLLVL.

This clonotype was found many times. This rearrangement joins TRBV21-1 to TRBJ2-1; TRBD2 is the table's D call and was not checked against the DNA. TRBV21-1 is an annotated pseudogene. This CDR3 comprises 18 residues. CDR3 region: CASSPRLRLADLYNEQFF. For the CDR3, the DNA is TGTGCCAGCAGCCCTCGACTGCGGCTAGCGGACCTCTACAATGAGCAGTTCTTC.

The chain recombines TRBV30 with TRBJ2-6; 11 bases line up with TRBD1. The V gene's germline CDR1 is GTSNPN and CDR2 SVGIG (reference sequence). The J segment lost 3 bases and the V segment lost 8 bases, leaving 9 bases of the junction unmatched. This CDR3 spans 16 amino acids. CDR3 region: CAGDRDRGYGANVLTF. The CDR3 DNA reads TGTGCCGGGGACCGGGACAGGGGGTATGGGGCCAACGTCCTGACTTTC.

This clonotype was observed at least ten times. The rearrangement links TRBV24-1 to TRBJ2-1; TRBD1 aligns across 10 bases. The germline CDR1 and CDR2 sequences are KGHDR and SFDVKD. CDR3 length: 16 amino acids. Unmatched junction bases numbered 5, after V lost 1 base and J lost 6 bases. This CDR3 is CATSDFPDRGGNEQFF. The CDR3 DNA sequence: TGTGCCACCAGTGATTTCCCGGACAGGGGGGGCAATGAGCAGTTCTTC.

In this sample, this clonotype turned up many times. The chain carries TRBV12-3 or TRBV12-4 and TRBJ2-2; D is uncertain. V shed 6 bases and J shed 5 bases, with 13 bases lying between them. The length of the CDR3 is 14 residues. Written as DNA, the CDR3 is TGTGCCAGCAGCTTCAGACCCGGGACCGGGGAGCTGTTTTTT. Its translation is CASSFRPGTGELFF.

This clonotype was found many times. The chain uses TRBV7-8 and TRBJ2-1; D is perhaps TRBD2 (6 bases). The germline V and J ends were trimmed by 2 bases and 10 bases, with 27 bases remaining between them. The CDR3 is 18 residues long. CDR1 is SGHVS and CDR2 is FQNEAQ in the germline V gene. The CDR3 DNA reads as TGTGCCAGCAGCTTACCAACTAGCAGCCCCTTCCTACAATGGGAGCAGTTCTTC. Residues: CASSLPTSSPFLQWEQFF.